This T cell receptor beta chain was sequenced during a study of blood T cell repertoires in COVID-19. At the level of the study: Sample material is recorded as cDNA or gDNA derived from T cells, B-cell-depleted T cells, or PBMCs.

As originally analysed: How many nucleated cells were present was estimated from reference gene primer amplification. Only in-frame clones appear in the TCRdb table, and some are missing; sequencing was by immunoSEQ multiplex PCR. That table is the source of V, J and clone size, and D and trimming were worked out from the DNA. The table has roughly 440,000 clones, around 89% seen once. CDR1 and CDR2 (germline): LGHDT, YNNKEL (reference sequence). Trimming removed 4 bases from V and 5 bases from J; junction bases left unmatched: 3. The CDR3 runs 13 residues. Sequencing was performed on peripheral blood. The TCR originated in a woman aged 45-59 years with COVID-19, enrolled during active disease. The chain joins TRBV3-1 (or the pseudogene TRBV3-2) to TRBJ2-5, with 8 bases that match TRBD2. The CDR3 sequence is CASSLTSGETQYF. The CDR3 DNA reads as TGTGCCAGCAGCCTAACTAGCGGCGAGACCCAGTACTTC.